A single sample is the source of the 25 T cell receptor beta chains below, sequenced in a study of identical twins. TCRdb redid the calling of the 5' RACE reads with MiXCR, one entry per CDR3 protein. The table lists 700,000 or so distinct CDR3 sequences, over 20% of them singletons. These data were also reused for a study on T cells expressing NK-cell markers.

Sequencing input: PBMCs. These receptors were obtained from a woman aged 18-29 years in good health.

V usage is TRBV2 and J usage is TRBJ2-3, with 10 bases aligning to TRBD2. Germline CDR1 and CDR2: SNHLY and FYNNEI. The CDR3 sequence is 16 residues long. With 3 bases clipped from V and 5 bases from J, the junction kept 8 bases outside the gene matches. CDR3 sequence (DNA): TGTGCCAGCAGTGATGCGCTAGCGGGAGCTCTAGATACGCAGTATTTT. Its protein is CASSDALAGALDTQYF.

This clonotype appeared once. This sequence joins TRBV7-9 and TRBJ2-7; D possibly matches TRBD1 or TRBD2 (7 bases each). Trimming took off 5 bases at V and 5 bases at J, with 22 bases between the two ends. Germline loops: CDR1 SEHNR, CDR2 FQNEAQ (reference sequence). This CDR3 is built from 16 residues. The CDR3 sequence is CASSPGGGQRRNEQYF. In nucleotides, the CDR3 is TGTGCCAGCAGCCCTGGGGGGGGACAGAGGCGGAACGAGCAGTACTTC.

This sequence joins TRBV5-1 and TRBJ2-6; 7 bases map to TRBD1. With 1 base clipped from V and 1 base from J, the junction kept 2 bases outside the gene matches. CDR1 and CDR2 (germline): SGHRS, YFSETQ. CDR3 size: 16 residues. CDR3 nucleotides: TGCGCCAGCAGCTTGTCAGGGGGATCTGGGGCCAACGTCCTGACTTTC. Translation gives CASSLSGGSGANVLTF.

A few counts support this clonotype. The rearrangement links TRBV6-5 to TRBJ1-2; no clear D. Between the trimmed V and J ends, which lost 4 bases and 10 bases, there was a span of 16 bases. The germline V gene has CDR1 MNHEY and CDR2 SVGAGI. The CDR3 is made up of 13 amino acids. The CDR3 sequence: CASSSLWGMAYTF. The CDR3 DNA sequence: TGTGCCAGCAGTTCCCTTTGGGGAATGGCCTACACCTTC.

This clonotype was seen ten or more times. This rearrangement joins TRBV20-1 to TRBJ2-2, with D uncertain. V gave up 5 bases and J gave up 6 bases, with 13 bases separating them. The V gene's germline CDR1 is DFQATT and CDR2 SNEGSKA (reference sequence). This CDR3 spans 13 amino acids. The CDR3 protein is CSALGSRSGELFF. In DNA, the CDR3 is TGCAGTGCTCTAGGAAGTAGATCCGGGGAGCTGTTTTTT.

This clonotype was counted many times. The V call is TRBV4-3, the J call TRBJ2-5; D possibly uses TRBD1 or TRBD2 (7 bases each). CDR3 length equals 15 residues. V was shortened by 1 base and J by 5 bases, with 14 bases between the two germline ends. Looked up from germline, CDR1 is LGHNA and CDR2 is YSLEER. The CDR3 region has the DNA TGCGCCAGCAGCCAAGGCCACAGGGGAGGGGAGACCCAGTACTTC. Translation: CASSQGHRGGETQYF.

The gene calls are TRBV12-3 or TRBV12-4 and TRBJ2-1; 9 bases are shared with TRBD2. This CDR3 has 14 amino acids. V gave up 2 bases and J gave up 10 bases; unmatched junction bases: 6. CDR3 nucleotides: TGTGCCAGCAGTTTACCGGGACTAGCTTTGGAGCAGTTCTTC. Translating it yields CASSLPGLALEQFF.

This clonotype showed up just a few times. The chain employs TRBV24-1 and TRBJ1-2, with D possibly being TRBD1 (5 bases). Germline CDR1 is KGHDR and CDR2 is SFDVKD. Trimming shortened V by 0 bases and J by 8 bases, and 6 bases separated the two germline ends. There are 12 residues in the CDR3. CDR3 sequence reads: CATSDLRGGYTF. The CDR3 DNA sequence: TGTGCCACCAGTGATTTGAGGGGCGGCTACACCTTC.

This chain joins TRBV20-1 and TRBJ2-3; 14 bases match TRBD2. Germline CDR1 DFQATT, CDR2 SNEGSKA (reference sequence). The CDR3 covers 16 residues. Unmatched junction bases numbered 8, after V lost 6 bases and J lost 3 bases. The CDR3 region has the DNA TGCAGTGCGGGACTAGCGGGAGTAGGGAGAACAGATACGCAGTATTTT. Its translation is CSAGLAGVGRTDTQYF.

This clonotype was detected many times. The V call is TRBV6-1, the J call TRBJ2-3, with D possibly called TRBD1 or TRBD2 (6 bases each). Germline values: CDR1 MNHNS, CDR2 SASEGT. The V and J ends lost 6 bases and 10 bases respectively, with 23 bases between them. This CDR3 comprises 15 residues. CDR3: CASSPGADPILAQYF. In nucleotides, the CDR3 is TGTGCCAGCAGCCCGGGGGCTGACCCCATACTGGCGCAGTATTTT.

This clonotype was counted ten times or more. The junction departs from the called germline gene at one end, perhaps through a read error. The rearrangement links TRBV18 to TRBJ2-5, with TRBD2 matching 13 bases. Germline CDR1 and CDR2: KGHSH and LQKENI. The CDR3 has 15 amino acids. The CDR3 DNA sequence: TGCGCCAGCAGCCCCGGGACTAGCGGGGAAGAGACCCAGTACTTC. It specifies CASSPGTSGEETQYF.

The chain links TRBV11-2 to TRBJ2-1, with D unclear. The ends were cut back, 1 base at V and 4 bases at J, with 23 bases in the middle. The CDR3 length is 19 residues. Per germline, CDR1 SGHAT and CDR2 FQNNGV. The CDR3 DNA reads TGTGCCAGCAGCTTAGTGATGAAGGGTTTGGATTTTCTTTACAATGAGCAGTTCTTC. It codes for CASSLVMKGLDFLYNEQFF.

This clonotype was detected only a few times. The chain recombines TRBV3-1 with TRBJ2-1, with unresolved D. V was cut by 5 bases and J by 5 bases, with 19 bases left in between. The germline V gene encodes CDR1 LGHDT and CDR2 YNNKEL (reference sequence). This CDR3 comprises 16 residues. CDR3 sequence (DNA): TGTGCCAGCAGCGTCAGTGGTTTTAGGGAAAACAATGAGCAGTTCTTC. This encodes CASSVSGFRENNEQFF.

This chain links TRBV5-6 with TRBJ1-5; 7 positions agree with TRBD1. The length of the CDR3 is 15 residues. The V gene end was trimmed by 0 bases and the J gene end by 3 bases; junction bases not matched to a gene: 3. Per the germline V gene, CDR1 is SGHDT and CDR2 is YYEEEE. CDR3 nucleotides: TGTGCCAGCAGCTTGGGCAGGGGGGCCAATCAGCCCCAGCATTTT. It yields the protein CASSLGRGANQPQHF.

The V gene is TRBV12-3 or TRBV12-4, the J gene TRBJ2-1; D gene ambiguous. V lost 3 bases, J lost 7 bases, and 16 bases lay in between. The CDR3 spans 15 residues. The CDR3 nucleotides read TGTGCCAGCAGTTTTTCTACGAAACACACAAATGAGCAGTTCTTC. The encoded protein is CASSFSTKHTNEQFF.

The rearrangement joins TRBV12-3 or TRBV12-4 to TRBJ2-7, with a possible D match to TRBD1 (5 bases). This CDR3 spans 12 amino acids. Trimming stripped 6 bases from V and 5 bases from J, with 11 bases between. This CDR3 is CASRQERDEQYF. The DNA of the CDR3 is TGTGCCAGCAGACAGGAAAGGGACGAGCAGTACTTC.

In its sample, this clonotype was seen many times. The chain employs TRBV3-1 and TRBJ1-4; D gene uncertain. Looked up from germline, CDR1 is LGHDT and CDR2 is YNNKEL (reference sequence). Trimming cost V 8 bases and J 0 bases, with 16 bases left between them. This CDR3 contains 16 residues. The CDR3 DNA is TGTGCCAGCCGACTCGGGAGTCGTGCAACTAATGAAAAACTGTTTTTT. It codes for CASRLGSRATNEKLFF.

This clonotype was counted a few times. V usage is TRBV7-9 and J usage is TRBJ1-4; maybe TRBD1 (5 bases). Germline assignment: CDR1 SEHNR and CDR2 FQNEAQ (reference sequence). CDR3 length: 16 amino acids. V gave up 5 bases and J gave up 0 bases, with 13 bases separating them. DNA for the CDR3: TGTGCCAGCAGCCCCGGGGACGGTACAACTAATGAAAAACTGTTTTTT. Amino acid sequence: CASSPGDGTTNEKLFF.

This clonotype occurred many times. CDR3 region: CASRPRGSYNEQFF. CDR3 bases: TGTGCCAGCAGACCCCGGGGCTCCTACAATGAGCAGTTCTTC. V is TRBV12-3 or TRBV12-4 and J is TRBJ2-1; D perhaps matches TRBD2 (5 bases). There are 14 residues in the CDR3. Trimming shortened V by 6 bases and J by 0 bases, and 9 bases separated the two germline ends.

This clonotype was counted between two and nine times. The chain joins TRBV2 to TRBJ2-1; D is uncertain. Trimming cost V 8 bases and J 7 bases, with 9 bases left between them. The CDR3 contains 11 residues. The germline V gene encodes CDR1 SNHLY and CDR2 FYNNEI. CDR3: CASVVLNEQFF. DNA of the CDR3: TGTGCCAGCGTGGTCCTGAATGAGCAGTTCTTC.

The chain couples TRBV12-3 or TRBV12-4 to TRBJ2-7; TRBD2 aligns across 13 bases. This CDR3 has 16 residues. Germline trimming cut 5 bases from V and 5 bases from J; bases unmatched to any gene: 9. DNA of the CDR3: TGTGCCAGCAGTCTAGGACTAGCGGGAGTAATCCACGAGCAGTACTTC. It translates to CASSLGLAGVIHEQYF.

The V call is TRBV6-5, the J call TRBJ2-3; no definite D call. In germline, CDR1 is MNHEY, CDR2 SVGAGI. V was trimmed by 2 bases and J by 1 base, leaving 10 bases between them. CDR3 size: 15 residues. CDR3 loop: CASSYIVSGTDTQYF. CDR3 in DNA: TGTGCCAGCAGTTACATAGTATCTGGCACAGATACGCAGTATTTT.

The V gene is TRBV9, the J gene TRBJ2-1, with 10 positions matching TRBD2. Germline assignment: CDR1 SGDLS and CDR2 YYNGEE. This CDR3 comprises 14 residues. J gave up 9 bases and V 4 bases, and 7 bases lay outside the gene matches. The CDR3 sequence is CASSSTGTSVEQFF. CDR3 coding DNA: TGTGCCAGCAGCTCGACCGGGACTAGCGTTGAGCAGTTCTTC.

This clonotype came up a few times. The chain has TRBV11-3 and TRBJ2-7; 8 bases are a match to TRBD2. The ends lost 4 bases at V and 3 bases at J; junction bases unmatched: 5. The germline V gene has CDR1 SGHNT and CDR2 YENEEA. The CDR3 is 14 residues long. The CDR3 DNA sequence: TGTGCCAGCAGCTCGCGGGGGGACCTCTACGAGCAGTACTTC. Translation gives CASSSRGDLYEQYF.

This clonotype was seen a handful of times. The gene calls are TRBV9 and TRBJ2-3; TRBD2 matches at 14 bases. The germline CDR1 and CDR2 sequences are SGDLS and YYNGEE. The CDR3 runs to 17 residues. V shed 3 bases and J 1 base; nucleotides not matched to a gene: 4. The CDR3 nucleotides read TGTGCCAGCAGCGGACTAGCGGGGGGGGGAGGCACAGATACGCAGTATTTT. Translation: CASSGLAGGGGTDTQYF.